This entry concerns a single TCR beta chain. The data were obtained in a study of blood T cell repertoires in COVID-19. Looking at the study overall: PBMCs, B-cell-depleted T cells, or T cells were the source of the cDNA or gDNA that made up the material.

Per the authors' pipeline: Nucleated cell number was recorded as an estimate derived from reference gene primer amplification. Clones were sequenced by immunoSEQ multiplex PCR, and TCRdb holds only the in-frame ones, with some missing. Clonal size and the V and J genes are those of that table, whereas D and trimming came from the DNA. The sample includes 190,000 or so clones, more than 75% of them seen just once. The J segment lost 8 bases and the V segment lost 8 bases, leaving 3 bases of the junction unmatched. Germline CDR1 is LNHDA and CDR2 is SQIVND (reference sequence). This CDR3 has 11 amino acids.

The receptor was isolated from a woman between 18 and 30 years old who had recovered from COVID-19. Input material: peripheral blood. The chain employs TRBV19 and TRBJ1-2; TRBD1 aligns across 9 bases. As DNA, the CDR3 is TGTGCCAGTCTGGACAGGGGCGGCTACACCTTC. This codes for CASLDRGGYTF.